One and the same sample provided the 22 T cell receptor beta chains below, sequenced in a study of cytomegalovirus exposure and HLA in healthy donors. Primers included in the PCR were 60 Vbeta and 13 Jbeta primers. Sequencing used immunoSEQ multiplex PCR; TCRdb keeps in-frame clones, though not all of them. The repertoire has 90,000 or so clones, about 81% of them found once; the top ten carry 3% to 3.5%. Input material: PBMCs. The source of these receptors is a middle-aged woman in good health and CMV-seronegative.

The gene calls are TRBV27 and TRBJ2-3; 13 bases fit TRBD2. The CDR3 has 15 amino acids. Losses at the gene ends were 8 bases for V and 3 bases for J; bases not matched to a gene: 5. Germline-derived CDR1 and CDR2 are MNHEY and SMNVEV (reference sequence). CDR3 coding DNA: TGTGCCAGCGGGAGGGGACTAGCGGGAACAGATACGCAGTATTTT. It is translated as CASGRGLAGTDTQYF.

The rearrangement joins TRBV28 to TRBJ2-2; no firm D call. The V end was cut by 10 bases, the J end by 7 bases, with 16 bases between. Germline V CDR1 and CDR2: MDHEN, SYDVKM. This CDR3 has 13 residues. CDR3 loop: CATRRVLSGELFF. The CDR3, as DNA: TGTGCCACCCGCCGAGTTTTAAGCGGGGAGCTGTTTTTT.

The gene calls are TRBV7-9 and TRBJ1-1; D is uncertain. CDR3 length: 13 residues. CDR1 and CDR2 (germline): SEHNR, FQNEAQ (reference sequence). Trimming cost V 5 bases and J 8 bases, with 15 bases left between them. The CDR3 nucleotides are TGTGCCAGCAGCCCTTCCCCCGGGAGCGAAGCTTTCTTT. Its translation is CASSPSPGSEAFF.

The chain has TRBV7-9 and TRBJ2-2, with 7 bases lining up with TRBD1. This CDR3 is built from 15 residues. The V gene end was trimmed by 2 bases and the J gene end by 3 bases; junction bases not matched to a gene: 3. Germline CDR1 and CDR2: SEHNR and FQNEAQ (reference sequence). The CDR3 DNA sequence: TGTGCCAGCAGCTTACTTACAGGGGACACCGGGGAGCTGTTTTTT. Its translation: CASSLLTGDTGELFF.

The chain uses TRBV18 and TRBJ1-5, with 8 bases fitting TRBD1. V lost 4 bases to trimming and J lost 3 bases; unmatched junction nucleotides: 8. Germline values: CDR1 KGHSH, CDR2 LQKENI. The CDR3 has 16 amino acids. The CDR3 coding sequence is TGTGCCAGCTCACAAACGACAGGGGCCAACAATCAGCCCCAGCATTTT. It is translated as CASSQTTGANNQPQHF.

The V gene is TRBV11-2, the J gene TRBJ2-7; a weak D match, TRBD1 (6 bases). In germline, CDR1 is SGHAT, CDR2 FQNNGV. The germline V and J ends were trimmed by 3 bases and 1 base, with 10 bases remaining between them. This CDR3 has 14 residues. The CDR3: CASSFGGPSYEQYF. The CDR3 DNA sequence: TGTGCCAGCAGCTTTGGGGGCCCTTCCTACGAGCAGTACTTC. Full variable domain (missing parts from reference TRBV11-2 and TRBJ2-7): EAGVAQSPRYKIIEKRQSVAFWCNPISGHATLYWYQQILGQGPKLLIQFQNNGVVDDSQLPKDRFSAERLKGVDSTLKIQPAKLEDSAVYLCASSFGGPSYEQYFGPGTRLTVT.

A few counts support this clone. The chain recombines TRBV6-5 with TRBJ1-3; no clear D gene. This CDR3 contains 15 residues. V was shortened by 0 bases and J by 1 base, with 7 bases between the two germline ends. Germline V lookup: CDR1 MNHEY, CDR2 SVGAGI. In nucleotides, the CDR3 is TGTGCCAGCAGTTACTCCTCTAGGTCTGGAAACACCATATATTTT. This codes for CASSYSSRSGNTIYF.

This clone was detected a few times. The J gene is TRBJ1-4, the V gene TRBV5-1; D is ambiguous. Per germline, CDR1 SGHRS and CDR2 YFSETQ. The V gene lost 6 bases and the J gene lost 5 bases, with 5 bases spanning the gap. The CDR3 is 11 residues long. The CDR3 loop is CASKENEKLFF. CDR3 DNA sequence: TGCGCCAGCAAAGAGAATGAAAAACTGTTTTTT.

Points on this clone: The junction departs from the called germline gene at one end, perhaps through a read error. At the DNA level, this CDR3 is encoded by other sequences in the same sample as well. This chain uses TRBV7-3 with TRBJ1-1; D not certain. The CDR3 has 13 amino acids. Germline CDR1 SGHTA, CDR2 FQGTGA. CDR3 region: CASSLAQYTEAFF. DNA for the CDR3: TGCGCCAGCAGCTTAGCACAGTACACTGAAGCTTTCTTT.

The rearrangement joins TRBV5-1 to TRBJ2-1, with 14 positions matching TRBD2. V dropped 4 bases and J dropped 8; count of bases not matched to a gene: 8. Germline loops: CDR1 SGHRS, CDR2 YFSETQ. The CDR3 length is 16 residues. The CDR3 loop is CASSQGLAGAGDEQFF. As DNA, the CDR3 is TGCGCCAGCAGCCAGGGACTAGCGGGAGCTGGGGATGAGCAGTTCTTC.

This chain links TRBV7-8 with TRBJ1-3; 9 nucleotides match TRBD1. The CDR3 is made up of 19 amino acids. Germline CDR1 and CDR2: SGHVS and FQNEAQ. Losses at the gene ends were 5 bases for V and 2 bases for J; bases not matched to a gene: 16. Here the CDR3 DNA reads TGTGCCAGCAGCACGGGGACAGGGAAGTTTACGGTCACTGGAAACACCATATATTTT. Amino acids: CASSTGTGKFTVTGNTIYF. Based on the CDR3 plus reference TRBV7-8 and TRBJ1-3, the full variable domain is GAGVSQSPRYKVAKRGQDVALRCDPISGHVSLFWYQQALGQGPEFLTYFQNEAQLDKSGLPSDRFFAERPEGSVSTLKIQRTQQEDSAVYLCASSTGTGKFTVTGNTIYFGEGSWLTVV.

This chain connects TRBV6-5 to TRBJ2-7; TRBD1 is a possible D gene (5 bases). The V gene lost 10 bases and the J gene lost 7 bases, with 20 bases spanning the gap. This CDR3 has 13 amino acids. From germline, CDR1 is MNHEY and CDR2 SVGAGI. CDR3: CATMGPFSAEQYF. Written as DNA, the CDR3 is TGTGCCACCATGGGGCCATTCTCGGCGGAGCAGTACTTC.

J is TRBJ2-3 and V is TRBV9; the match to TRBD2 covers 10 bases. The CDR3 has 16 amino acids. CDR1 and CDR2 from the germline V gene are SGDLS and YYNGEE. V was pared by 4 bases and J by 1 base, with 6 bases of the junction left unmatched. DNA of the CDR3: TGTGCCAGCAGCCCACTAGGGACTAGCGGCACAGATACGCAGTATTTT. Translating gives CASSPLGTSGTDTQYF. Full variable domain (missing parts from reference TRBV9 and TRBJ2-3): DSGVTQTPKHLITATGQRVTLRCSPRSGDLSVYWYQQSLDQGLQFLIQYYNGEERAKGNILERFSAQQFPDLHSELNLSSLELGDSALYFCASSPLGTSGTDTQYFGPGTRLTVL.

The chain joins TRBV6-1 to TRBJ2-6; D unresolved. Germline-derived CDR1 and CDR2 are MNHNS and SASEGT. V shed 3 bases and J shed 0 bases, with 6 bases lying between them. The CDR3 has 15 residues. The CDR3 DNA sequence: TGTGCCAGCAGTGAGGTCAGCTCTGGGGCCAACGTCCTGACTTTC. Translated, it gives CASSEVSSGANVLTF.

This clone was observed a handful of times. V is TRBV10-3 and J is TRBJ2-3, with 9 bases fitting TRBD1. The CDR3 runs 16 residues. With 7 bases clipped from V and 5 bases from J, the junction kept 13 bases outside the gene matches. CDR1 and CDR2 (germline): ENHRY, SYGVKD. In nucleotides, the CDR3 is TGTGCCATCACCTCGGGACAGGGTGGTAGAGTAGATACGCAGTATTTT. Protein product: CAITSGQGGRVDTQYF.

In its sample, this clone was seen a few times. The CDR3 sequence is CASSSWQGLLYEQYF. The CDR3, as DNA: TGTGCCAGCAGTTCTTGGCAGGGCCTACTCTACGAGCAGTACTTC. The chain combines TRBV6-5 with TRBJ2-7; maybe TRBD1 (5 bases). This CDR3 contains 15 residues. Germline V gene sequence: CDR1 MNHEY, CDR2 SVGAGI. Trimming took 4 bases from V and 3 from J, leaving 16 bases between them.

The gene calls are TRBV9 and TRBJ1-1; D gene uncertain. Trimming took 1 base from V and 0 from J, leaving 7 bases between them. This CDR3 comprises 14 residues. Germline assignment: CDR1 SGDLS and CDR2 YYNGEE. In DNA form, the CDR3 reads TGTGCCAGCAGCGTACATCACATGAACACTGAAGCTTTCTTT. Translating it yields CASSVHHMNTEAFF.

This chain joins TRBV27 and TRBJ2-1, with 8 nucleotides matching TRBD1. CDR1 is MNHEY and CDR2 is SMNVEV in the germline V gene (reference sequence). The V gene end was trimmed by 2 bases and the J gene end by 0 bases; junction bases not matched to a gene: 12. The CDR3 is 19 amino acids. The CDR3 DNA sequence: TGTGCCAGCAGTTTAAGAGCAGGGGGCCCTTTAAGCTCCTACAATGAGCAGTTCTTC. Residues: CASSLRAGGPLSSYNEQFF.

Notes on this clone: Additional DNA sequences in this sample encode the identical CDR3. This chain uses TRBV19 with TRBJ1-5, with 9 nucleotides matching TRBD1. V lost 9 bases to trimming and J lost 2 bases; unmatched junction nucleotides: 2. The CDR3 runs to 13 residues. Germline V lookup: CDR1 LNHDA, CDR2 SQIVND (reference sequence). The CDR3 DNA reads TGTGCCAGCAGGACAGGGGGCAATCAGCCCCAGCATTTT. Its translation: CASRTGGNQPQHF.

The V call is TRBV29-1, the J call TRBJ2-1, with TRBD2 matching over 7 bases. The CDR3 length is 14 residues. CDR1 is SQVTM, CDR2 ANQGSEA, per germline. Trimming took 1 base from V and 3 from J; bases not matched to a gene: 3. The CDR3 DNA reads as TGCAGCGTTGAAGTAGGCGGGAGCTACAATGAGCAGTTCTTC. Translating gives CSVEVGGSYNEQFF.

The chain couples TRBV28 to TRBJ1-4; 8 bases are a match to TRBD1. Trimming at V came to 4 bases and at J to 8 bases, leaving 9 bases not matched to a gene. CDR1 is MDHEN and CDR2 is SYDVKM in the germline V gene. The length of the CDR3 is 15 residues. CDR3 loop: CASSSGQGRGEKLFF. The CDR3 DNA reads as TGTGCCAGCAGTTCTGGACAGGGTCGCGGAGAAAAACTGTTTTTT. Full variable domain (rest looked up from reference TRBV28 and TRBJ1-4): DVKVTQSSRYLVKRTGEKVFLECVQDMDHENMFWYRQDPGLGLRLIYFSYDVKMKEKGDIPEGYSVSREKKERFSLILESASTNQTSMYLCASSSGQGRGEKLFFGSGTQLSVL.

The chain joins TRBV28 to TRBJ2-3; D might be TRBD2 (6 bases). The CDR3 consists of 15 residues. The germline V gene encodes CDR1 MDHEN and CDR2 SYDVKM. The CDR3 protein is CAFGSRDGSTDTQYF. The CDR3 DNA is TGTGCTTTCGGATCGCGGGACGGCAGCACAGATACGCAGTATTTT.